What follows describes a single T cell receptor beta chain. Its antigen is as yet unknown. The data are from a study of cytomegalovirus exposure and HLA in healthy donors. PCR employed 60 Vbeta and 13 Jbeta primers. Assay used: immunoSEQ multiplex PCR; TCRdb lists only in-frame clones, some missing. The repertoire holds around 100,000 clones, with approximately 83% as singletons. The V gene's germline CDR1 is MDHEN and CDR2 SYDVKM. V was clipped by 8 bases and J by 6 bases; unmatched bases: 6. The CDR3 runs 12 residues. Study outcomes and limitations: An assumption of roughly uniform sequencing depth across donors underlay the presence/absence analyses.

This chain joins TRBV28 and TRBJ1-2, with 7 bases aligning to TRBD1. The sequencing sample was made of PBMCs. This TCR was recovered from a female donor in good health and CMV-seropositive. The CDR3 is CASVTGWNGYTF. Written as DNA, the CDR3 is TGTGCCAGCGTGACAGGGTGGAATGGCTACACCTTC.